This T cell receptor delta chain originates from a study of gamma-delta chains in newborns, infants, children. Study details: Innate gammadelta T cells reportedly expand polyclonally right after birth, driven by microbial exposure, per the title.

TCRdb re-processed the reads via CATT. The table shows 4,500 to 5,000 delta-chain clones, with over 3% occurring only once. This clone was seen more than once but under ten times. Germline CDR1 GEAIGNYY, CDR2 EKD. The CDR3 contains 19 residues. Trimming stripped 3 bases from V and 0 bases from J, with 17 bases between. Sequencing was done on a sample of blood. This chain uses TRDV2 with TRDJ3, with D possibly TRDD3 on 5 matching bases. The receptor comes from a child who was a newborn, infant or young child, either healthy, febrile or measles-vaccinated (not recorded which). CDR3 sequence reads: CACDLVLDPSSWDTRQMFF. CDR3 coding DNA: TGTGCCTGTGACTTAGTACTGGACCCGAGCTCCTGGGACACCCGACAGATGTTTTTC.